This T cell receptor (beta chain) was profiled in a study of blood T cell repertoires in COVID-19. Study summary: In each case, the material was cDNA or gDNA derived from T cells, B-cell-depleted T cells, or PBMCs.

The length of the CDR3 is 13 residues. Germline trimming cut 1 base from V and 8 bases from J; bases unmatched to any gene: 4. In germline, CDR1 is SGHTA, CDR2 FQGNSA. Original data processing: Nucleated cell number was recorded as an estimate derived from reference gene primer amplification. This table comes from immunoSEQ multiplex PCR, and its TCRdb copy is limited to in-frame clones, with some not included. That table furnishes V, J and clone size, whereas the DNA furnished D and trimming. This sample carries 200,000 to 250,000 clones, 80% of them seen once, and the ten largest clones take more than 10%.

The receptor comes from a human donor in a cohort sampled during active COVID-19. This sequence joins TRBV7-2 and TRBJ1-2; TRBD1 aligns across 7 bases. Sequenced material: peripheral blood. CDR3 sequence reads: CASSLEGAVGYTF. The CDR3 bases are TGTGCCAGCAGCTTAGAGGGGGCGGTGGGCTACACCTTC.